The text below deals with one TCR beta chain. Its cognate antigen is unknown. These data come from a study of T cell responses to AZD1222 COVID-19 vaccine. Study findings and constraints: Donors in the cohort were predominantly white British and more often female, and clonal diversity was possibly underestimated.

Profiled with immunoSEQ multiplex PCR; TCRdb holds only in-frame clones, not every one. The table has about 130,000 clones, about 90% seen once. This CDR3 is 17 amino acids long. The V gene end was trimmed by 2 bases and the J gene end by 1 base; junction bases not matched to a gene: 9. Germline V gene data show CDR1 as SGHAT and CDR2 as FQNNGV. This specimen was peripheral blood, taken on day 0 of MenACWY control vaccination. This TCR was sampled from an adult in good health. The chain combines TRBV11-2 with TRBJ1-1, with 8 bases matching TRBD1. The CDR3 is CASSLPPRQGWNTEAFF. Written as DNA, the CDR3 is TGTGCCAGCAGCTTACCCCCCCGACAGGGGTGGAACACTGAAGCTTTCTTT.